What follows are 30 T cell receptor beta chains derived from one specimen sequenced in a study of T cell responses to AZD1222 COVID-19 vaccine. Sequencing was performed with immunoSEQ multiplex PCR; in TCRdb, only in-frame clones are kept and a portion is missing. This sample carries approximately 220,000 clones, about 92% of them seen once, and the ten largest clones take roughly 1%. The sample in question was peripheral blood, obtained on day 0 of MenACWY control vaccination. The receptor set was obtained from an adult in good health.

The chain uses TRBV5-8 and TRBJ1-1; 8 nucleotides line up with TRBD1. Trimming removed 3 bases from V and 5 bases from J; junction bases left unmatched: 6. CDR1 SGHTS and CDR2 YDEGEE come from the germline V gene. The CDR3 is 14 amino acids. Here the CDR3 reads CASSSWTGRTEAFF. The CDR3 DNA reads TGTGCCAGCAGCTCCTGGACAGGGCGGACTGAAGCTTTCTTT.

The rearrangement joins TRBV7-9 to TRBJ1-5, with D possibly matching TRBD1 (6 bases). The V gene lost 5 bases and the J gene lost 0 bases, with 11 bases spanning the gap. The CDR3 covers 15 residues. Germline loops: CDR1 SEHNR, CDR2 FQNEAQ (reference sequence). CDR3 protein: CASSPRGDSNQPQHF. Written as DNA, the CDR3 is TGTGCCAGCAGCCCCAGGGGAGATAGCAATCAGCCCCAGCATTTT.

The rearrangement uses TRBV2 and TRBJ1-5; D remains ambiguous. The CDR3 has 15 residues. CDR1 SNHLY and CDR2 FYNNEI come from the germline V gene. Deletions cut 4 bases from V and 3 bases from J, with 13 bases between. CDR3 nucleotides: TGTGCCAGCAGTGCCGGGCAGAGATCCAATCAGCCCCAGCATTTT. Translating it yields CASSAGQRSNQPQHF.

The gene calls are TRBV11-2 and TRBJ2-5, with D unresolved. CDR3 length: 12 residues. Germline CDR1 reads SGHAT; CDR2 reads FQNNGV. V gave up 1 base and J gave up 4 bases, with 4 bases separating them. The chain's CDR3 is CASSLVPETQYF. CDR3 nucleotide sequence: TGTGCCAGCAGCTTAGTCCCAGAGACCCAGTACTTC.

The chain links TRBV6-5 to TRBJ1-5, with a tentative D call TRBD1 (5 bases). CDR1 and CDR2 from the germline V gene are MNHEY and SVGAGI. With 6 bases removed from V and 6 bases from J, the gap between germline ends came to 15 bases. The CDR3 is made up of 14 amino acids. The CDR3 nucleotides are TGTGCCAGCAGCGCGTGGGGCCCTCTTCAGCCCCAGCATTTT. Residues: CASSAWGPLQPQHF.

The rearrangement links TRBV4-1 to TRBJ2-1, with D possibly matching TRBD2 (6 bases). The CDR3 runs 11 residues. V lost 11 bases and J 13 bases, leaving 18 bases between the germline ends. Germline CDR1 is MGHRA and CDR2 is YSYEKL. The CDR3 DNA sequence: TGCGCCTCGGAGGGGCCATCCGGTCAGTTCTTC. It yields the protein CASEGPSGQFF.

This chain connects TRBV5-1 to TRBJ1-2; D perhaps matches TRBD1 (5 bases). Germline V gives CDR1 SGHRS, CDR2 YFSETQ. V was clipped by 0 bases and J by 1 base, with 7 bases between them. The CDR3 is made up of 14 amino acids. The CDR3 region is CASSLGQHNYGYTF. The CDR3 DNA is TGCGCCAGCAGCTTGGGACAGCATAACTATGGCTACACCTTC.

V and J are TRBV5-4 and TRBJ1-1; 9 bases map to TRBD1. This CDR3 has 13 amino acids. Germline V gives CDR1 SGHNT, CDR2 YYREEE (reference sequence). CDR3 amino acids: CATQGAGGTEAFF. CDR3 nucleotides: TGTGCGACACAGGGGGCTGGAGGCACTGAAGCTTTCTTT.

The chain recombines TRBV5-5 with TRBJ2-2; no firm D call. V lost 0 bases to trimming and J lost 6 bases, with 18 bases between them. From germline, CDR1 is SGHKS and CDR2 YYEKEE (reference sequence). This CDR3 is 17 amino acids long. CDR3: CASSLGHTIPTAGELFF. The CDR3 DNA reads TGTGCCAGCAGCTTGGGACACACCATTCCCACCGCCGGGGAGCTGTTTTTT.

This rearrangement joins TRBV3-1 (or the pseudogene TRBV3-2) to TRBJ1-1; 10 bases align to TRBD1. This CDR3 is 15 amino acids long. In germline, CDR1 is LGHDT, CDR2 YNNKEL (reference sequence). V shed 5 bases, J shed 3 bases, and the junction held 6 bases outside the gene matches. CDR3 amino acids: CASSSGTGVYTEAFF. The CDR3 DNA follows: TGTGCCAGCAGCTCCGGGACAGGGGTTTACACTGAAGCTTTCTTT.

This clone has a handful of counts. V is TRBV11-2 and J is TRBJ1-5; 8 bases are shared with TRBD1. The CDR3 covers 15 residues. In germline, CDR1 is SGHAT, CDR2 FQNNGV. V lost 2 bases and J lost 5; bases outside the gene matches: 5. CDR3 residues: CASSLYPGGHQPQHF. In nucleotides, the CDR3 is TGTGCCAGCAGCTTATACCCAGGGGGCCATCAGCCCCAGCATTTT.

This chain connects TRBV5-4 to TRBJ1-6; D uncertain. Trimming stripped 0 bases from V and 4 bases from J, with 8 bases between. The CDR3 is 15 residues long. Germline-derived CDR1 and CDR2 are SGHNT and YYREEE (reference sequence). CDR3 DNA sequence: TGTGCCAGCAGCTTGGATCAGGTGTATAATTCACCCCTCCACTTT. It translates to CASSLDQVYNSPLHF.

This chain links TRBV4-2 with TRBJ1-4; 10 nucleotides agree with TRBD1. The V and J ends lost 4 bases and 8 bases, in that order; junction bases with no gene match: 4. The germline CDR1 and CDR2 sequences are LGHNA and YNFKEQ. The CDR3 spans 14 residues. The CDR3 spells CASSLGGQGEKLFF. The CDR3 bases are TGTGCCAGCAGCCTGGGGGGACAGGGGGAAAAACTGTTTTTT.

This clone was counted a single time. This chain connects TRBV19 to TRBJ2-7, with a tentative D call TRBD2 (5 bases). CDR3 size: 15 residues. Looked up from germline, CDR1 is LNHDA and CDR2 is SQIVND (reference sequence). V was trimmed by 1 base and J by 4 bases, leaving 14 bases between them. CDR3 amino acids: CASSIAGLTGYEQYF. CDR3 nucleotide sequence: TGTGCCAGTAGTATAGCAGGACTGACGGGATACGAGCAGTACTTC. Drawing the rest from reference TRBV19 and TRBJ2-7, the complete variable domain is DGGITQSPKYLFRKEGQNVTLSCEQNLNHDAMYWYRQDPGQGLRLIYYSQIVNDFQKGDIAEGYSVSREKKESFPLTVTSAQKNPTAFYLCASSIAGLTGYEQYFGPGTRLTVT.

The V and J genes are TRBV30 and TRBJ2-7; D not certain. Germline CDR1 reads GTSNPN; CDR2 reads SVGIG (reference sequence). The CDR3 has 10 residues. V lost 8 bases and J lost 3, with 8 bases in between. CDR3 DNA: TGTGCCGTGGGCGGCTACGAGCAGTACTTC. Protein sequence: CAVGGYEQYF. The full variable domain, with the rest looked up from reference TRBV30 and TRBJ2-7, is SQTIHQWPATLVQPVGSPLSLECTVEGTSNPNLYWYRQAAGRGLQLLFYSVGIGQISSEVPQNLSASRPQDRQFILSSKKLLLSDSGFYLCAVGGYEQYFGPGTRLTVT.

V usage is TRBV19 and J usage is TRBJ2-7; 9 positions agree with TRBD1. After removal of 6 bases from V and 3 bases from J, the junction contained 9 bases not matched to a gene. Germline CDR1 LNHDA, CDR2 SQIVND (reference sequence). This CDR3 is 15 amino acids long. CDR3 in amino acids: CASRRTGTGIYEQYF. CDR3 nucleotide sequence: TGTGCCAGTAGGCGCACCGGGACAGGGATCTACGAGCAGTACTTC.

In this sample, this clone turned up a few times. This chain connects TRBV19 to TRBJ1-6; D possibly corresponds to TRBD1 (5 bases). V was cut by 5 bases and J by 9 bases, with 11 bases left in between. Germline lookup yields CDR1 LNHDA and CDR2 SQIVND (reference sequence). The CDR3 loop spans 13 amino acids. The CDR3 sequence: CASSAGAGSPLHF. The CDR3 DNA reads TGTGCCAGTAGTGCCGGGGCTGGTTCACCCCTCCACTTT.

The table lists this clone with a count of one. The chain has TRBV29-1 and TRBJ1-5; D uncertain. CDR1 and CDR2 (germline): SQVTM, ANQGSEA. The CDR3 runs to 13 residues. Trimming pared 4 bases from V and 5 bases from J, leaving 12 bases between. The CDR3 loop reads CSVVTGPDQPQHF. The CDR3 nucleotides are TGCAGCGTTGTTACGGGCCCCGATCAGCCCCAGCATTTT.

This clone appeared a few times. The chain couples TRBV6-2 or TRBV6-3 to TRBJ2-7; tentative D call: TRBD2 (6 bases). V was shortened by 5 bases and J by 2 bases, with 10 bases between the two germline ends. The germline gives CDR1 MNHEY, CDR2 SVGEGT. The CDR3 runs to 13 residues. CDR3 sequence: CASSGTGPYEQYF. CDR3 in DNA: TGTGCCAGCAGTGGGACTGGACCCTACGAGCAGTACTTC.

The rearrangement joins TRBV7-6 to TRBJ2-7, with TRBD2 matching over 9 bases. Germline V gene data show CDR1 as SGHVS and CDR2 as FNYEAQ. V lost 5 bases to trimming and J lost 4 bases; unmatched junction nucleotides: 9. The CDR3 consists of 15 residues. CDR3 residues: CASSLTGTSKYEQYF. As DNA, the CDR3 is TGTGCCAGCAGCCTCACCGGGACTAGCAAATACGAGCAGTACTTC.

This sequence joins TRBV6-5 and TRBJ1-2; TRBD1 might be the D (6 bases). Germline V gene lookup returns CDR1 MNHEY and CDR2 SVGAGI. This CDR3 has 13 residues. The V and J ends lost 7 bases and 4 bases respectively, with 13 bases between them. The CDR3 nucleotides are TGTGCCAGCACCCGGGGGGCTGGCTATGGCTACACCTTC. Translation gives CASTRGAGYGYTF.

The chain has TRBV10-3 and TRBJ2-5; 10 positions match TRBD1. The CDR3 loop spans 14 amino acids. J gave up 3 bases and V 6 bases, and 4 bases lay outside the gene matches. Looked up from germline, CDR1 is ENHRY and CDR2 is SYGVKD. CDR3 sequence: CAIRKTGGKETQYF. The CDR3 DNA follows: TGTGCCATCAGAAAGACAGGGGGCAAAGAGACCCAGTACTTC.

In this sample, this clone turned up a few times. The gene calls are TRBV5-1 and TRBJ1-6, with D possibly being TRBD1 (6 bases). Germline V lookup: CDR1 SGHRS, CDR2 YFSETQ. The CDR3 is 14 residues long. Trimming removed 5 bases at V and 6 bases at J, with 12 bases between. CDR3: CASRTGTPNSPLHF. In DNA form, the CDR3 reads TGCGCCAGCAGAACCGGGACACCTAATTCACCCCTCCACTTT.

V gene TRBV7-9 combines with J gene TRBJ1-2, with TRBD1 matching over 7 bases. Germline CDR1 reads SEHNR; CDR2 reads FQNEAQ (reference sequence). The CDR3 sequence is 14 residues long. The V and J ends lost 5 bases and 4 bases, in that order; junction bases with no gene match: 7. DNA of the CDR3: TGTGCCAGCAGCGAATGGGGGGACAGCTATGGCTACACCTTC. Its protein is CASSEWGDSYGYTF.

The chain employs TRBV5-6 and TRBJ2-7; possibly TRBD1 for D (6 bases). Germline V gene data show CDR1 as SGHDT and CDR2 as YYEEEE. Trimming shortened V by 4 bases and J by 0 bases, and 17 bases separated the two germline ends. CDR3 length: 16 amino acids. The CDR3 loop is CASSLLGGRSSYEQYF. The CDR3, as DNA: TGTGCCAGCAGCCTCCTTGGGGGCAGGAGCTCCTACGAGCAGTACTTC.

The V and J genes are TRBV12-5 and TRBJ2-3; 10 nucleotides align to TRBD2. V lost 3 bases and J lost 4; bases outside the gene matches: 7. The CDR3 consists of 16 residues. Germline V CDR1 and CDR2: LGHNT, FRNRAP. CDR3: CASGFGAGGPSDTQYF. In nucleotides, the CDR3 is TGTGCTAGTGGTTTCGGAGCGGGGGGGCCCTCAGATACGCAGTATTTT.

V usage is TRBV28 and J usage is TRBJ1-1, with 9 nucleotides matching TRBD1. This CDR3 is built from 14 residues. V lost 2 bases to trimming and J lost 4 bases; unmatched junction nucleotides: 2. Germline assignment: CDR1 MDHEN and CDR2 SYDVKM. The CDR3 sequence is CASSLGTGSTEAFF. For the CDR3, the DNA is TGTGCCAGCAGTTTAGGGACAGGGTCCACTGAAGCTTTCTTT.

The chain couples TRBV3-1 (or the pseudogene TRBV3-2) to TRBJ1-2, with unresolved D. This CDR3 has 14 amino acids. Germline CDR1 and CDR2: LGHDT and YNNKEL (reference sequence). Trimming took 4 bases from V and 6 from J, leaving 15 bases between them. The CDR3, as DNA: TGTGCCAGCAGCCGCCCCCACGAACCCGATGGCTACACCTTC. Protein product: CASSRPHEPDGYTF.

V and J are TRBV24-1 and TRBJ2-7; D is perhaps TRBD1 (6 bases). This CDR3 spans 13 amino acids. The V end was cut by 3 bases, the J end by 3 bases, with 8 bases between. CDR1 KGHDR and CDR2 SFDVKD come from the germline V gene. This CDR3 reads CATSDGQHYEQYF. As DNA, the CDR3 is TGTGCCACCAGTGATGGACAGCACTACGAGCAGTACTTC.

The CDR3 sequence: CASSLSGLAGGFYEQYF. The CDR3 region has the DNA TGTGCCAGCAGTTTATCGGGGCTAGCGGGGGGGTTCTACGAGCAGTACTTC. This chain joins TRBV27 and TRBJ2-7; 12 bases map to TRBD2. From germline, CDR1 is MNHEY and CDR2 SMNVEV (reference sequence). The CDR3 loop spans 17 amino acids. J lost 3 bases, V lost 0 bases, and 6 bases had no gene match.